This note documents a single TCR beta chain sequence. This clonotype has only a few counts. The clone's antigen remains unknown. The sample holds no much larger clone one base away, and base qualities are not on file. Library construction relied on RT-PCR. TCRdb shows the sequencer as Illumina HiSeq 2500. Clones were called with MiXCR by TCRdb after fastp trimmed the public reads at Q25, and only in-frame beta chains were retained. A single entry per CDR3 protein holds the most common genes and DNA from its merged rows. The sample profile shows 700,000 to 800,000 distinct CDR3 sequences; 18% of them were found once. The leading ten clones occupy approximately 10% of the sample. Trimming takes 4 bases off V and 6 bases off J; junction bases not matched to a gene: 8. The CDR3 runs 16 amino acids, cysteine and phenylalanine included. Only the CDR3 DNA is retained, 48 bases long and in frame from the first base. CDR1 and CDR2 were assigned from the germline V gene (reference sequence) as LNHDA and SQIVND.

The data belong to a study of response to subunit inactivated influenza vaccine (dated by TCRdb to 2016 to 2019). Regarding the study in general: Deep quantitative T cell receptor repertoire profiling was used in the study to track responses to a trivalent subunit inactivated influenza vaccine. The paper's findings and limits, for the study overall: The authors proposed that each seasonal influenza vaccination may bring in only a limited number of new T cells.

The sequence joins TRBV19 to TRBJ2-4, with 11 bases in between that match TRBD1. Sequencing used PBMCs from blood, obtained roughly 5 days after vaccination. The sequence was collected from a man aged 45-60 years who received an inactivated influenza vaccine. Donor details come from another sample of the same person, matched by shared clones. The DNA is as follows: TGTGCCAGTAGTACGGGGACAGGGGGGTTGGGAAACATTCAGTACTTC. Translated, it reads CASSTGTGGLGNIQYF.